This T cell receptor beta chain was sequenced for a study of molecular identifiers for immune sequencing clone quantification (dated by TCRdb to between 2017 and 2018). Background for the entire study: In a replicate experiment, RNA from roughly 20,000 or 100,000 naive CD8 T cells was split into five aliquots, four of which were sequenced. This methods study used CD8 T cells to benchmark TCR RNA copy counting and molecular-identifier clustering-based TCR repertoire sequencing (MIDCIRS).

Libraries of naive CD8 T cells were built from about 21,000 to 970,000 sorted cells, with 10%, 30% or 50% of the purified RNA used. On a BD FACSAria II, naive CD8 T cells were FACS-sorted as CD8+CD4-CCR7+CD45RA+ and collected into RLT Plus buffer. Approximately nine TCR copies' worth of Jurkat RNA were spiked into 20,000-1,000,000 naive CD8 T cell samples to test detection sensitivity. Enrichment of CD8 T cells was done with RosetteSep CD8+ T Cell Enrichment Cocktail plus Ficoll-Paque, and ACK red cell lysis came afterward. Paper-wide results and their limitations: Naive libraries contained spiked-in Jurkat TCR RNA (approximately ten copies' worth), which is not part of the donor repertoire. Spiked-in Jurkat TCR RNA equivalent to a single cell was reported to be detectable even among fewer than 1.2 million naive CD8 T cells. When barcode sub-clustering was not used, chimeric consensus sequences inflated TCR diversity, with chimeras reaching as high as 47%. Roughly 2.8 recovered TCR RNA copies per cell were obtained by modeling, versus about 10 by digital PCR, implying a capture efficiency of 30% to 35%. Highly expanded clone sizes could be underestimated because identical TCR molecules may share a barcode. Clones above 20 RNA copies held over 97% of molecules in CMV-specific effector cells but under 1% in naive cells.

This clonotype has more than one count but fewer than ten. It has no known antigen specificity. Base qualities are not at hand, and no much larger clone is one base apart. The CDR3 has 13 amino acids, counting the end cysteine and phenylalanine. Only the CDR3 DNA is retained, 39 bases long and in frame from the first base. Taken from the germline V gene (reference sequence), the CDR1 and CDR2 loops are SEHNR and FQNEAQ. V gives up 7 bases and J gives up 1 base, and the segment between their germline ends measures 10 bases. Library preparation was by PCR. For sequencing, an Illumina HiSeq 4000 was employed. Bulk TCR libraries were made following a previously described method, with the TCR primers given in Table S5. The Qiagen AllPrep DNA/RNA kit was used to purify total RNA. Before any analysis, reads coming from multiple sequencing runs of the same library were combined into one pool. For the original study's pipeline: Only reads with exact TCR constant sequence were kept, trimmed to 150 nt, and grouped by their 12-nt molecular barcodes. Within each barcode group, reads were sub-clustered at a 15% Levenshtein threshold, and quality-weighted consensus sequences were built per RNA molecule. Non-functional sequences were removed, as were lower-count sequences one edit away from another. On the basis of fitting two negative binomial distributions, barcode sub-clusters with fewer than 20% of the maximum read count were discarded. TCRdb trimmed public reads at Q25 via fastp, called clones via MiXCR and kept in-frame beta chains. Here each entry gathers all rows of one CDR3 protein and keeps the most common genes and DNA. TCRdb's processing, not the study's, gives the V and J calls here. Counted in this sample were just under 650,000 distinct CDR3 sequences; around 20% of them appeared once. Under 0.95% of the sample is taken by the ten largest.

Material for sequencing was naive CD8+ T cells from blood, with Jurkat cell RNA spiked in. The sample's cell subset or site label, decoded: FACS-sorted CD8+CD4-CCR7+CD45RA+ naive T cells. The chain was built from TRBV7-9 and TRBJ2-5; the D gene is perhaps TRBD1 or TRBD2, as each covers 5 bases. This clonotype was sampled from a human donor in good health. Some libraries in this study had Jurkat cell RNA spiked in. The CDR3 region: CASTPGPQETQYF. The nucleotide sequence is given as TGTGCCAGCACCCCGGGGCCCCAAGAGACCCAGTACTTC.